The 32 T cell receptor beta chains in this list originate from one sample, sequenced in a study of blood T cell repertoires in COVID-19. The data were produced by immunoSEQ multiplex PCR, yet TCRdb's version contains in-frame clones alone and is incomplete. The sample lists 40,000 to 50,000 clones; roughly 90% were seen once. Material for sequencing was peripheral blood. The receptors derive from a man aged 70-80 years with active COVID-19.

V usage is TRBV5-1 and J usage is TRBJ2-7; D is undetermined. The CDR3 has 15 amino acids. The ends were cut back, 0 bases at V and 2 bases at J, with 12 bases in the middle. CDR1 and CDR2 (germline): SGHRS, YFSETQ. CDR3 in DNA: TGCGCCAGCAGCTTGGAGGCAGGTGATACCTACGAGCAGTACTTC. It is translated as CASSLEAGDTYEQYF. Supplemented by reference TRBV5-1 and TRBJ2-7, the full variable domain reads KAGVTQTPRYLIKTRGQQVTLSCSPISGHRSVSWYQQTPGQGLQFLFEYFSETQRNKGNFPGRFSGRQFSNSRSEMNVSTLELGDSALYLCASSLEAGDTYEQYFGPGTRLTVT.

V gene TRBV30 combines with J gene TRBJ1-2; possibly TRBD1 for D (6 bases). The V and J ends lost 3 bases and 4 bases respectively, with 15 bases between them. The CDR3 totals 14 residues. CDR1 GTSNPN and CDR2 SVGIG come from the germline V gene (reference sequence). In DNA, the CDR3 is TGTGCCTGGAGGGGCCCGGGACAAGCCTATGGCTACACCTTC. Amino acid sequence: CAWRGPGQAYGYTF.

The CDR3 coding sequence is TGTGCCATTGCGACAGGGTCACCCGAGCAGTACTTC. The encoded protein is CAIATGSPEQYF. V gene TRBV10-3 combines with J gene TRBJ2-7; 7 bases map to TRBD1. J gave up 6 bases and V 9 bases, and 8 bases lay outside the gene matches. The CDR3 is 12 amino acids. Per germline, CDR1 ENHRY and CDR2 SYGVKD.

The CDR3 is CASSQGEGDGAGELFF. The CDR3 nucleotides read TGTGCCAGCAGCCAAGGGGAGGGAGACGGAGCCGGGGAGCTGTTTTTT. The chain is built from TRBV4-2 and TRBJ2-2; TRBD2 agrees at 7 bases. V was pared by 1 base and J by 6 bases, with 8 bases of the junction left unmatched. CDR1 is LGHNA and CDR2 is YNFKEQ in the germline V gene. CDR3 length: 16 residues.

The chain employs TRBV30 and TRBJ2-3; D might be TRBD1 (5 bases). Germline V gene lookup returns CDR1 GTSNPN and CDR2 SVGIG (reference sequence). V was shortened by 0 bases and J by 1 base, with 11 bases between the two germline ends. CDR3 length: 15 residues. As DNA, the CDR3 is TGTGCCTGGAGTGTACTGGGGCTTGGCACAGATACGCAGTATTTT. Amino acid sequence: CAWSVLGLGTDTQYF. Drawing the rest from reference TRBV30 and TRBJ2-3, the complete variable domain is SQTIHQWPATLVQPVGSPLSLECTVEGTSNPNLYWYRQAAGRGLQLLFYSVGIGQISSEVPQNLSASRPQDRQFILSSKKLLLSDSGFYLCAWSVLGLGTDTQYFGPGTRLTVL.

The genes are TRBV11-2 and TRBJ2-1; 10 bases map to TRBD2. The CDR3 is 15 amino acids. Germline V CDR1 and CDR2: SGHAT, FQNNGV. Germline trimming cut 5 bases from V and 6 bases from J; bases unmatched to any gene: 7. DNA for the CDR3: TGTGCCAGCAGCCCAGCAGGACTAGCGGTCAATGAGCAGTTCTTC. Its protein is CASSPAGLAVNEQFF.

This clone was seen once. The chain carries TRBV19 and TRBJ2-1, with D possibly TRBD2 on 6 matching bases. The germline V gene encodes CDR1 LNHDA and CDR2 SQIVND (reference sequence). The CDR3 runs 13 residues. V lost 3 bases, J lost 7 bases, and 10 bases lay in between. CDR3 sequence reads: CASSMVRGNEQFF. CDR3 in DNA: TGTGCCAGTAGTATGGTACGGGGGAATGAGCAGTTCTTC. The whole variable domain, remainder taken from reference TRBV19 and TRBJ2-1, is DGGITQSPKYLFRKEGQNVTLSCEQNLNHDAMYWYRQDPGQGLRLIYYSQIVNDFQKGDIAEGYSVSREKKESFPLTVTSAQKNPTAFYLCASSMVRGNEQFFGPGTRLTVL.

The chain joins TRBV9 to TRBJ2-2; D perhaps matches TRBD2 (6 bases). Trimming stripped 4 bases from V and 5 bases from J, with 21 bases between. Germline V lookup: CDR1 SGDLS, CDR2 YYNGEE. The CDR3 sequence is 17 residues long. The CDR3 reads CASSPQVEGRGTGELFF. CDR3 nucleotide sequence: TGTGCCAGCAGCCCCCAGGTGGAGGGGCGCGGGACCGGGGAGCTGTTTTTT.

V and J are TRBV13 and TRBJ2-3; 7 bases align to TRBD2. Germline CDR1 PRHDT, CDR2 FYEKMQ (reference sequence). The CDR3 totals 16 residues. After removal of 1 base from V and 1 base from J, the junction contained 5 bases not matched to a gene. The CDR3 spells CASSLVGDYRTDTQYF. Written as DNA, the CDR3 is TGTGCCAGCAGCTTAGTGGGGGACTACCGCACAGATACGCAGTATTTT.

The CDR3: CASRGRAGNNYGYTF. CDR3 sequence (DNA): TGTGCCAGCAGAGGAAGGGCAGGGAATAACTATGGCTACACCTTC. This chain uses TRBV2 with TRBJ1-2; a weak D match, TRBD1 (5 bases). V was clipped by 6 bases and J by 1 base, with 15 bases between them. The CDR3 extends over 15 amino acids. Germline V lookup: CDR1 SNHLY, CDR2 FYNNEI.

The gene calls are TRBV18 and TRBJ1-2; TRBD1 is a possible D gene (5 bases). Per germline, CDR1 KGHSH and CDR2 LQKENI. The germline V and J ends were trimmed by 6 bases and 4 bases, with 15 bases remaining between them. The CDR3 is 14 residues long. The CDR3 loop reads CASSRDSEGYGYTF. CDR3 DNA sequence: TGTGCCAGCTCGCGGGACTCCGAGGGCTATGGCTACACCTTC.

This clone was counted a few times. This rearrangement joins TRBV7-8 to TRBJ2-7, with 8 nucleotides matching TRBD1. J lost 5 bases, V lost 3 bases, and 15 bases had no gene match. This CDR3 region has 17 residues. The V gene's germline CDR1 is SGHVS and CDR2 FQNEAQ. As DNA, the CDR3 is TGTGCCAGCAGCTTTACCCAGGGGGCTGTTTCGCTGAACGAGCAGTACTTC. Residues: CASSFTQGAVSLNEQYF.

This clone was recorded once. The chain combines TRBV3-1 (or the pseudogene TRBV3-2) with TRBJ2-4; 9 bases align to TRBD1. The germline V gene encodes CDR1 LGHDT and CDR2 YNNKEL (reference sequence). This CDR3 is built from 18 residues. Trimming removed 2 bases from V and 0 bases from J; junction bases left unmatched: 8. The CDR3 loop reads CASSQTGGASQAKNIQYF. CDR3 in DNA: TGTGCCAGCAGCCAAACAGGGGGCGCTTCTCAAGCCAAAAACATTCAGTACTTC.

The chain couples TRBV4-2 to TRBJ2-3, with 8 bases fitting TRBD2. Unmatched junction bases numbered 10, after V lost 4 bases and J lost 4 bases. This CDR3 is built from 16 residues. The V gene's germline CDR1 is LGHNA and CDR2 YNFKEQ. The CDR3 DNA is TGTGCCAGCAGCCCCATTTTAAGCGGGAGCGCAGATACGCAGTATTTT. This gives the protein CASSPILSGSADTQYF.

CDR3 sequence: CASSRLPRETQYF. The DNA for the CDR3 is TGCGCCAGCAGCCGCCTCCCTCGGGAAACCCAGTACTTC. The chain carries TRBV4-1 and TRBJ2-5, with D maybe TRBD2 (5 bases). The CDR3 spans 13 residues. With 4 bases removed from V and 8 bases from J, the gap between germline ends came to 14 bases. The V gene's germline CDR1 is MGHRA and CDR2 YSYEKL.

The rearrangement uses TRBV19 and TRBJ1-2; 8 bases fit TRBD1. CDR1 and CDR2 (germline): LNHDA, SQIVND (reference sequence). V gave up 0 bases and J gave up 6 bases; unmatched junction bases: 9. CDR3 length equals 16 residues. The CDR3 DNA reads TGTGCCAGTAGTATAGATCAGGGGGCACGCCTTGATGGCTACACCTTC. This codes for CASSIDQGARLDGYTF.

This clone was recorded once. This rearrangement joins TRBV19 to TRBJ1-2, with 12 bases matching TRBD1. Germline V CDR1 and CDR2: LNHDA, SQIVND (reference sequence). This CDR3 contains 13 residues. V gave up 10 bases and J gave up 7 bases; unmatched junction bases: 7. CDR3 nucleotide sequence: TGTGCCACCCTGGGACAGGGGGCGGGTGGCTACACCTTC. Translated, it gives CATLGQGAGGYTF.

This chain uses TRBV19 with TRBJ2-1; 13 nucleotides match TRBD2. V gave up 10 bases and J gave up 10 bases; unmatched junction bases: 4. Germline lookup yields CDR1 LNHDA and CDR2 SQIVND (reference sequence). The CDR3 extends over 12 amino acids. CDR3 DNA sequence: TGTGCCACTACGGGACTAGCGGGGGAGCAGTTCTTC. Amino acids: CATTGLAGEQFF.

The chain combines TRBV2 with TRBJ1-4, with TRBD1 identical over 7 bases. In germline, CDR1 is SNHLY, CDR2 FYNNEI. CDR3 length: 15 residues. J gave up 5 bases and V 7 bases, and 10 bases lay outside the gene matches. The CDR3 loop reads CASIGLGTANEKLFF. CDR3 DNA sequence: TGTGCCAGCATTGGGTTAGGGACAGCGAATGAAAAACTGTTTTTT. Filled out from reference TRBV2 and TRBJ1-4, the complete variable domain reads EPEVTQTPSHQVTQMGQEVILRCVPISNHLYFYWYRQILGQKVEFLVSFYNNEISEKSEIFDDQFSVERPDGSNFTLKIRSTKLEDSAMYFCASIGLGTANEKLFFGSGTQLSVL.

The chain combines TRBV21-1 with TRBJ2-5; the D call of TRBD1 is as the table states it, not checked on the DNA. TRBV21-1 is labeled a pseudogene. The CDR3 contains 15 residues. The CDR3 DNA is TGTGCCAGCAGCAAAAGGCAGGGGTACCAAGAGACCCAGTACTTC. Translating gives CASSKRQGYQETQYF.

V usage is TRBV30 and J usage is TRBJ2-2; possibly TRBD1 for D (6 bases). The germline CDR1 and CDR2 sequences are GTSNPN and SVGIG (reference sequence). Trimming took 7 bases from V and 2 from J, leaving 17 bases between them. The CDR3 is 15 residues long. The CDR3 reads CASQGQLINTGELFF. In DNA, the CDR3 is TGTGCCTCACAGGGACAACTGATCAACACCGGGGAGCTGTTTTTT.

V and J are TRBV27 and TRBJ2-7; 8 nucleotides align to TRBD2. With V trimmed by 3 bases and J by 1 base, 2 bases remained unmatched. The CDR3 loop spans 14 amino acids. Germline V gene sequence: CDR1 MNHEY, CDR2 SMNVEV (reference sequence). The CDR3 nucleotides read TGTGCCAGCAGTTTTACTAGCGGTTCCTACGAGCAGTACTTC. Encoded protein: CASSFTSGSYEQYF.

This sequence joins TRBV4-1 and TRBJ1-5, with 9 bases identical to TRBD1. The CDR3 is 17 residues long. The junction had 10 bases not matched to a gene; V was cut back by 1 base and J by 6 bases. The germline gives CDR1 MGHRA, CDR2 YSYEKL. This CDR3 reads CASSQARTGTGTQPQHF. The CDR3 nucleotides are TGCGCCAGCAGCCAAGCCCGTACCGGGACAGGGACTCAGCCCCAGCATTTT.

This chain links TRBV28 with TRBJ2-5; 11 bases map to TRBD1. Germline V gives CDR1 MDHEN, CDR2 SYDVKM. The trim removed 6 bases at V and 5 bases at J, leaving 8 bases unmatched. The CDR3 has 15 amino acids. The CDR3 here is CASRDPGTGGETQYF. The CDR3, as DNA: TGTGCCAGCAGAGACCCCGGGACAGGGGGGGAGACCCAGTACTTC.

The CDR3 nucleotides are TGTGCCACCAGCAGCCTAGCTACCTCCCCCTCCACAGATACGCAGTATTTT. It translates to CATSSLATSPSTDTQYF. The chain is built from TRBV15 and TRBJ2-3; D may be TRBD2 (5 bases). V dropped 3 bases and J dropped 2 bases, with 18 bases sitting between them. Per the germline V gene, CDR1 is LNHNV and CDR2 is YYDKDF (reference sequence). The CDR3 has 17 amino acids.

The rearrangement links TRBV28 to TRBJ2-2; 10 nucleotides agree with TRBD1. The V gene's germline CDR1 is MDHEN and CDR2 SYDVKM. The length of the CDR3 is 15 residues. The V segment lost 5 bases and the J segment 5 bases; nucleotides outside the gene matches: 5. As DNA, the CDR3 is TGTGCCAGCAGTCGACAGGGGGCAGGGACCGGGGAGCTGTTTTTT. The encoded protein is CASSRQGAGTGELFF.

This CDR3 reads CSVPGTGYGYTF. The CDR3, as DNA: TGCAGCGTTCCCGGGACAGGGTATGGCTACACCTTC. The V call is TRBV29-1, the J call TRBJ1-2; 9 bases are a match to TRBD1. The germline V gene encodes CDR1 SQVTM and CDR2 ANQGSEA. The CDR3 loop spans 12 amino acids. Germline trimming cut 5 bases from V and 5 bases from J; bases unmatched to any gene: 3.

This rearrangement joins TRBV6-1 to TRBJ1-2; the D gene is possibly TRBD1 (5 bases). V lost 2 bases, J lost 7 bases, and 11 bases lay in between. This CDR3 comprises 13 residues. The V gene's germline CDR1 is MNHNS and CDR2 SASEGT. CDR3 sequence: CASSEFPGGGYTF. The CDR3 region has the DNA TGTGCCAGCAGTGAATTCCCGGGGGGTGGCTACACCTTC.

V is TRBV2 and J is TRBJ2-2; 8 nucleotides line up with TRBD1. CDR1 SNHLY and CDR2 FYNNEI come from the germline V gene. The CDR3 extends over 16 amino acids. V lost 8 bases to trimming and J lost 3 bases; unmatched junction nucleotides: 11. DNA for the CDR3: TGTGCCAGCCAGGGGGCCCCATATCCCGACACCGGGGAGCTGTTTTTT. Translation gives CASQGAPYPDTGELFF.

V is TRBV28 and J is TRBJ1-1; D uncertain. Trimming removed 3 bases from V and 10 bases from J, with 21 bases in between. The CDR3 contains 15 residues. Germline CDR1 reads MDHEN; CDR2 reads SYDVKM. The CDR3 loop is CASSFAGRAGRVAFF. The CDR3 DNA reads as TGTGCCAGCAGTTTTGCCGGGCGGGCAGGCCGGGTAGCTTTCTTT.

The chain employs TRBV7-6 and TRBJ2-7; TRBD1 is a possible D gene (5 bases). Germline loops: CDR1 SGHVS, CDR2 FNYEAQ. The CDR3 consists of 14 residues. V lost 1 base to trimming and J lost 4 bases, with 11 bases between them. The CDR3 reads CASSLGGQIYEQYF. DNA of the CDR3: TGTGCCAGCAGCTTAGGCGGACAAATTTACGAGCAGTACTTC.

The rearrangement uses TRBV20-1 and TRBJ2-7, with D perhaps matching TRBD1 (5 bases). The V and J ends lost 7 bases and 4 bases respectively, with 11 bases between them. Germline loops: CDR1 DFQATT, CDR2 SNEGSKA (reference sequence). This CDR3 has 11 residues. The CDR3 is CSVAGWYEQYF. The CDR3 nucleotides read TGCAGTGTTGCAGGGTGGTACGAGCAGTACTTC.